This T cell receptor beta chain emerged from a study of CD8 T cells in Susac syndrome. After extraction with the RNeasy kit, about 0.45 to 1 ug of the RNA was reverse transcribed using random hexamers. Across 54 Vbeta and 13 Jbeta, TCR beta CDR3 was amplified with immunoSEQ multiplex PCR. TCRdb recomputed calls from the immunoSEQ multiplex PCR reads with MiXCR, one row per CDR3 protein. The sample consists of nearly 200,000 distinct CDR3 sequences, roughly 96% of them appearing once. The receptor was isolated from a human donor with multiple sclerosis. The source material was CD4+ T cells from PBMCs.

CDR3 loop: CAWSALSIGQPQHF. The CDR3 region has the DNA TGTGCCTGGAGTGCCTTATCGATCGGTCAGCCCCAGCATTTT. The V and J genes are TRBV30 and TRBJ1-5; D unresolved. Germline CDR1 is GTSNPN and CDR2 is SVGIG (reference sequence). Deletions cut 1 base from V and 6 bases from J, with 13 bases between. The CDR3 covers 14 residues.